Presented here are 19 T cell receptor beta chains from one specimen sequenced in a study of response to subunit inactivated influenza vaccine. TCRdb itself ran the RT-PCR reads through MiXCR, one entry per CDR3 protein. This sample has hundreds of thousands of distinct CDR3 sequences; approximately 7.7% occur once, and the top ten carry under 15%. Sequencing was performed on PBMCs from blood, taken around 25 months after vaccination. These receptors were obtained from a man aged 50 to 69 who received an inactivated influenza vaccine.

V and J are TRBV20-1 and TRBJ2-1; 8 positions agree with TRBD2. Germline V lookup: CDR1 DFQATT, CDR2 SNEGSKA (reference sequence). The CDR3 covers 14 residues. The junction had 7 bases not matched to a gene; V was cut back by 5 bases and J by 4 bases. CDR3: CSAYRSGTYNEQFF. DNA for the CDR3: TGCAGTGCTTATCGTAGCGGGACTTACAATGAGCAGTTCTTC.

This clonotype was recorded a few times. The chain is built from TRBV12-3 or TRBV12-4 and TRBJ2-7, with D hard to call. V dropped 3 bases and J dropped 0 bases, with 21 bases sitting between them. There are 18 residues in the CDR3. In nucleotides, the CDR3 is TGTGCCAGCAGTTTCGGTATTGTGGGCGCTGGCTTCTCCTACGAGCAGTACTTC. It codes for CASSFGIVGAGFSYEQYF.

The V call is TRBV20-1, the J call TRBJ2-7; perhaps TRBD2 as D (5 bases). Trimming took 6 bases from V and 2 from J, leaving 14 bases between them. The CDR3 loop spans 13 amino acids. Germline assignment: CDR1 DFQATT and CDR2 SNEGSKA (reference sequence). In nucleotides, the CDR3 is TGCAGTGCCCCACTAACAGCGGCCTACGAGCAGTACTTC. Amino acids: CSAPLTAAYEQYF.

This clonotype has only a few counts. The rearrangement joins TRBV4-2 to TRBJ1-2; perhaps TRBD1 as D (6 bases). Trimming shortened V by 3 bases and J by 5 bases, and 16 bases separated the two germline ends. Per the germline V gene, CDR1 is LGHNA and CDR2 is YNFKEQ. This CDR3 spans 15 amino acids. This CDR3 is CASSHDTGKGYGYTF. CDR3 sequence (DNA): TGTGCCAGCAGCCATGACACAGGGAAGGGGTATGGCTACACCTTC.

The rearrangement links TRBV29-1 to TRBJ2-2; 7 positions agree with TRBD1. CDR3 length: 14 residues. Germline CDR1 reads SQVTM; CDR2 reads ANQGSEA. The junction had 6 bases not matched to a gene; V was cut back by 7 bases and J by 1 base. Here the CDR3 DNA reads TGCAGCGCCCGGCCAGGGGGGAACACCGGGGAGCTGTTTTTT. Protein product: CSARPGGNTGELFF.

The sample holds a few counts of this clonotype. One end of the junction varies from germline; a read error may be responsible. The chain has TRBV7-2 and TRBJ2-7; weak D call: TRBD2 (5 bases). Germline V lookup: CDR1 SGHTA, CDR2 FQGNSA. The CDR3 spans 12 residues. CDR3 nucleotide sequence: TGTGCCAGCAGCTTAGCCTCTAGCCATGTATCCTTC. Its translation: CASSLASSHVSF.

This CDR3 is CSAKKHRSSYNEQFF. CDR3 sequence (DNA): TGCAGTGCCAAAAAACATAGAAGCTCCTACAATGAGCAGTTCTTC. The chain recombines TRBV20-1 with TRBJ2-1; D unclear. Germline V gene data show CDR1 as DFQATT and CDR2 as SNEGSKA (reference sequence). This CDR3 spans 15 amino acids. V was pared by 6 bases and J by 0 bases, with 15 bases between.

As DNA, the CDR3 is TGCAGTGCTAGAAAGGGGGGTTTCGGCACTGAAGCTTTCTTT. It translates to CSARKGGFGTEAFF. The chain employs TRBV20-1 and TRBJ1-1; D perhaps matches TRBD1 (6 bases). V lost 2 bases, J lost 4 bases, and 14 bases lay in between. Germline V CDR1 and CDR2: DFQATT, SNEGSKA (reference sequence). This CDR3 region has 14 residues.

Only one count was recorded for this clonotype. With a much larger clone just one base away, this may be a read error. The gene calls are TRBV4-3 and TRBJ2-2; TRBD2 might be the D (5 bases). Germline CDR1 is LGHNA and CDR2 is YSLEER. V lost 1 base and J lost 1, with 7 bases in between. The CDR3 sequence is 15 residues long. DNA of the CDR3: TGCGCCAGCAGCCAAGCGGGGTGGAACACCGGGGAGCTGTTTTTT. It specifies CASSQAGWNTGELFF.

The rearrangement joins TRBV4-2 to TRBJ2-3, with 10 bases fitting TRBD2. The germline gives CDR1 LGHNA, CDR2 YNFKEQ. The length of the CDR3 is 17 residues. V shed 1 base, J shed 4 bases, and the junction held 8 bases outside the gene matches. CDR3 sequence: CASSQGSSGGAPDTQYF. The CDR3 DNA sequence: TGTGCCAGCAGCCAAGGGTCCAGCGGGGGGGCCCCAGATACGCAGTATTTT.

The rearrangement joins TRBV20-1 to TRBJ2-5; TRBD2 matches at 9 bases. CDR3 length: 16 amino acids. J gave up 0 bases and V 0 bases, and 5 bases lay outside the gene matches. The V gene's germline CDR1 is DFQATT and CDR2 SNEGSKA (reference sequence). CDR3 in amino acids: CSARDLAGQYQETQYF. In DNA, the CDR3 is TGCAGTGCTAGAGATCTAGCGGGGCAGTACCAAGAGACCCAGTACTTC.

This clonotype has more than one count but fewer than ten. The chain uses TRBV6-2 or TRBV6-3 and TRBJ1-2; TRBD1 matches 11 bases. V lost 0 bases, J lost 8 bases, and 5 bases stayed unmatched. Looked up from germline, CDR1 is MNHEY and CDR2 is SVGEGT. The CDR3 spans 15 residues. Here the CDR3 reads CASSYSGQGAKGYTF. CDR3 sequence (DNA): TGTGCCAGCAGTTACTCCGGACAGGGGGCGAAGGGCTACACCTTC.

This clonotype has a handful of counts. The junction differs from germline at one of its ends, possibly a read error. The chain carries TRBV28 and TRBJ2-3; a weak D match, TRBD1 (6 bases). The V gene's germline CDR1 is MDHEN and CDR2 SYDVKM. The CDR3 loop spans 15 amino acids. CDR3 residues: CASTLYRAGGDTQYF. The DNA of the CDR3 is TGTGCCAGCACTTTATACAGGGCAGGAGGAGATACGCAGTATTTT.

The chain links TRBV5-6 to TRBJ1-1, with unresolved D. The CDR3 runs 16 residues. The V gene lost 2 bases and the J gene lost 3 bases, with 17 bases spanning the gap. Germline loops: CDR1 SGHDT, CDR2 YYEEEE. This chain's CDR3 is CASSFIRTLGDTEAFF. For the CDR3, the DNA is TGTGCCAGCAGCTTCATCCGGACTCTAGGAGACACTGAAGCTTTCTTT. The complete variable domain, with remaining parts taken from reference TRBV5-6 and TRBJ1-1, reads DAGVTQSPTHLIKTRGQQVTLRCSPKSGHDTVSWYQQALGQGPQFIFQYYEEEERQRGNFPDRFSGHQFPNYSSELNVNALLLGDSALYLCASSFIRTLGDTEAFFGQGTRLTVV.

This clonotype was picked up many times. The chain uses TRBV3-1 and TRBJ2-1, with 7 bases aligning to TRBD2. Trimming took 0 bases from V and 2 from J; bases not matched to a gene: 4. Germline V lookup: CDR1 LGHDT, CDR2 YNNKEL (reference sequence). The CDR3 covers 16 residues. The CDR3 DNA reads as TGTGCCAGCAGCCAAGATCCCCTAGCGGCCTACAATGAGCAGTTCTTC. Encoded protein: CASSQDPLAAYNEQFF.

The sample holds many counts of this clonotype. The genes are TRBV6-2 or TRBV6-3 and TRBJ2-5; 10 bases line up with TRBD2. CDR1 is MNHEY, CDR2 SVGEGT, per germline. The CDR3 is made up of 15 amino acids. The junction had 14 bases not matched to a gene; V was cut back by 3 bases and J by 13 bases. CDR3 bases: TGTGCCAGCAGTTATTCTAGCGGGGGTCCTATGAGTTTGTACTTC. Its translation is CASSYSSGGPMSLYF.

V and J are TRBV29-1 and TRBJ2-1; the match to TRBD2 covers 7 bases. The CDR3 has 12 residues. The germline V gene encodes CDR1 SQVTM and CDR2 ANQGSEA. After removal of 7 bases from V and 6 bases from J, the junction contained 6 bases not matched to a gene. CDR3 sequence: CSGVWGGNEQFF. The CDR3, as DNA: TGCAGCGGGGTCTGGGGGGGCAATGAGCAGTTCTTC.

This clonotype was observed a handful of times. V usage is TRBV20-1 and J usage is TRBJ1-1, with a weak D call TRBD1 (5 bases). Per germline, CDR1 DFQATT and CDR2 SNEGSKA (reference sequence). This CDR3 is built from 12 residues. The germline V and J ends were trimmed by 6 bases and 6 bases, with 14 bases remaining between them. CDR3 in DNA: TGCAGTGCAAAGTCAGGGATTTCTGAAGCTTTCTTT. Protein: CSAKSGISEAFF.

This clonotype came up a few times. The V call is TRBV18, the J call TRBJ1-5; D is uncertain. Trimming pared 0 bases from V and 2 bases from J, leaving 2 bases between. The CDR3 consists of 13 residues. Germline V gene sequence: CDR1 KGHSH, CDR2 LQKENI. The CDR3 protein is CASSPPGNQPQHF. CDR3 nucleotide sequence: TGTGCCAGCTCACCACCGGGCAATCAGCCCCAGCATTTT.